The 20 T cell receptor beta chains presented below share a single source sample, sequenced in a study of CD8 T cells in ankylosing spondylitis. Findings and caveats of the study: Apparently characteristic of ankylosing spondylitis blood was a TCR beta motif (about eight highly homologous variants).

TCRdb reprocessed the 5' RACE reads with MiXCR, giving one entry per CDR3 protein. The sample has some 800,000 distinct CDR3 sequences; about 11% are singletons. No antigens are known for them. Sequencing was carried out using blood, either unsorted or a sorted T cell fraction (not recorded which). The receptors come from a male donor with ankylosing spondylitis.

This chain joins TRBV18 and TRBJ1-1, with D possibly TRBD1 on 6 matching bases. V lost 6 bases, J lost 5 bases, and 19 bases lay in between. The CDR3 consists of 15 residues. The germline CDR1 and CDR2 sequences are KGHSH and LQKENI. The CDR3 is CASSETQQGGTEAFF. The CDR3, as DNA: TGTGCCAGCTCCGAAACTCAACAGGGAGGAACTGAAGCTTTCTTT.

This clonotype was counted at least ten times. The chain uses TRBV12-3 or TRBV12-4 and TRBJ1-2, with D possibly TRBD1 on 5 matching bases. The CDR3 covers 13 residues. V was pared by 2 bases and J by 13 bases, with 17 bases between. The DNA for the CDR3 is TGTGCCAGCAGTTTAACGGCGCAGGGAAAAGCCACCTTC. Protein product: CASSLTAQGKATF.

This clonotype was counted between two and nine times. The chain's CDR3 is CASSVGTGDLSEQYF. For the CDR3, the DNA is TGTGCCAGCAGCGTAGGGACAGGGGACCTAAGCGAGCAGTACTTC. The chain uses TRBV9 and TRBJ2-7, with 9 bases aligning to TRBD1. The V gene's germline CDR1 is SGDLS and CDR2 YYNGEE. CDR3 length equals 15 residues. The junction had 7 bases not matched to a gene; V was cut back by 0 bases and J by 6 bases.

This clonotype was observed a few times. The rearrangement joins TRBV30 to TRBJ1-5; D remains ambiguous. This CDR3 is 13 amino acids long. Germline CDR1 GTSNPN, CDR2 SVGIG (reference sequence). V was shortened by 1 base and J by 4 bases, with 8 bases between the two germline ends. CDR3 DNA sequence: TGTGCCTGGAGTGATAAGTTTAATCAGCCCCAGCATTTT. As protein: CAWSDKFNQPQHF.

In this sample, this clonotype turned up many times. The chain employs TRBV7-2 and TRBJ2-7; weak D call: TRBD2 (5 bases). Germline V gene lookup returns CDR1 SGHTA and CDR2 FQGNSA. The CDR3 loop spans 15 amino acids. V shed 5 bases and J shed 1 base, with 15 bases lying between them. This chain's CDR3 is CASSAAHTSSYEQYF. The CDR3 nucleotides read TGTGCCAGCAGCGCAGCCCACACTAGTTCCTACGAGCAGTACTTC.

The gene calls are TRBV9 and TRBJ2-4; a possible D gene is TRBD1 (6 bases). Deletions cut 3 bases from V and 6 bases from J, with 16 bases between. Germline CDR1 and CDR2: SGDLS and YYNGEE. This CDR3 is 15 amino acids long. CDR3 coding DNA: TGTGCCAGCAGCGGTGAACAGGGACGCGGAAACATTCAGTACTTC. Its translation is CASSGEQGRGNIQYF.

The CDR3 loop is CASSLRGRNIQYF. CDR3 in DNA: TGTGCCAGCAGCTTACGCGGGAGAAACATTCAGTACTTC. This chain links TRBV11-1 with TRBJ2-4; TRBD2 matches 7 bases. CDR1 and CDR2 from the germline V gene are SGHAT and FQDESV (reference sequence). The CDR3 contains 13 residues. Losses at the gene ends were 2 bases for V and 6 bases for J; bases not matched to a gene: 1. Full variable domain (missing parts from reference TRBV11-1 and TRBJ2-4): EAEVAQSPRYKITEKSQAVAFWCDPISGHATLYWYRQILGQGPELLVQFQDESVVDDSQLPKDRFSAERLKGVDSTLKIQPAELGDSAMYLCASSLRGRNIQYFGAGTRLSVL.

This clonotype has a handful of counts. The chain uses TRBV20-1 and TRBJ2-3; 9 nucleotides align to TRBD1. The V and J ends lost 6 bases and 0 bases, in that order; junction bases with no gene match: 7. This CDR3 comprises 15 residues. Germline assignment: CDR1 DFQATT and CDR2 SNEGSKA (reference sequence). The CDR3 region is CSARGGTGSTDTQYF. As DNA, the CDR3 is TGCAGTGCCCGAGGGGGGACAGGGAGCACAGATACGCAGTATTTT.

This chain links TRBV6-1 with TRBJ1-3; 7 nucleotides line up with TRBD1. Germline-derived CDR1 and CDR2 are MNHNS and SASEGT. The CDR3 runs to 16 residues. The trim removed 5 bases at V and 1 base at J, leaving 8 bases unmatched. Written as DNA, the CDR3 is TGTGCCAGCAGTATTCAGGGGGACCCTTCTGGAAACACCATATATTTT. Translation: CASSIQGDPSGNTIYF.

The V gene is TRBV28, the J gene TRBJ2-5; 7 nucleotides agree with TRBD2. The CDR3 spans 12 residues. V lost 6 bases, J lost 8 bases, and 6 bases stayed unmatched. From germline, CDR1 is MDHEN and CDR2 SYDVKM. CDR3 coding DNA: TGTGCCAGCAGCCGGACTAGTCTTACCCAGTACTTC. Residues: CASSRTSLTQYF.

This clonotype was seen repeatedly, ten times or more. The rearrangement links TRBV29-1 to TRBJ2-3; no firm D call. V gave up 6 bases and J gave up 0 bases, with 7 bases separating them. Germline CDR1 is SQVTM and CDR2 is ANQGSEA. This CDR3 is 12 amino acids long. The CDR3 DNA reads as TGCAGCGTCACCTCTAGCACAGATACGCAGTATTTT. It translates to CSVTSSTDTQYF.

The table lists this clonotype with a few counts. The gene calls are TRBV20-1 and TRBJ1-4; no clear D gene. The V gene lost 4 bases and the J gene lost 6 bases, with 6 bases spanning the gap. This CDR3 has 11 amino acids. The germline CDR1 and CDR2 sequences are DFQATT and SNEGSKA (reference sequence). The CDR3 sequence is CSAKLYEKLFF. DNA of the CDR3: TGCAGTGCTAAATTATATGAAAAACTGTTTTTT.

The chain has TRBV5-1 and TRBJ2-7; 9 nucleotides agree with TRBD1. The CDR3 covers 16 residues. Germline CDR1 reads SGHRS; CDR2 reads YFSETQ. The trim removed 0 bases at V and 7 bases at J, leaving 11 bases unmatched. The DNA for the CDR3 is TGCGCCAGCAGCTTGGTAAATTCACAGGGGGCTTATGAGCAGTACTTC. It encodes CASSLVNSQGAYEQYF.

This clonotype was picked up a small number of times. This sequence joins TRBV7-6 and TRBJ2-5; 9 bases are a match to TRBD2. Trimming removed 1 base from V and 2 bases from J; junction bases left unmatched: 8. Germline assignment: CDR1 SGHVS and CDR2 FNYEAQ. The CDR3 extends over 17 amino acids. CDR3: CASSLVGIAGEQETQYF. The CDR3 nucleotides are TGTGCCAGCAGCTTAGTCGGGATAGCGGGGGAACAAGAGACCCAGTACTTC.

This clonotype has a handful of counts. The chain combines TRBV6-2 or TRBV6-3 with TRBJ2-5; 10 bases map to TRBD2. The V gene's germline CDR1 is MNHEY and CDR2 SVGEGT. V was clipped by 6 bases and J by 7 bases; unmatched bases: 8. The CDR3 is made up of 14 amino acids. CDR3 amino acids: CASSSPIAGGTQYF. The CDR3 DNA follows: TGTGCCAGCAGCTCCCCCATAGCGGGAGGGACCCAGTACTTC.

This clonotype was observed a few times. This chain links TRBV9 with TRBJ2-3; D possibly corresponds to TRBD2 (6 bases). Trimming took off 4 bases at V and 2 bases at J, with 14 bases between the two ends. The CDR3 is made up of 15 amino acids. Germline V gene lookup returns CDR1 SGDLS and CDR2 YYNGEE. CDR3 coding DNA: TGTGCCAGCAGCCCCCCCGGCGGGGTCACAGATACGCAGTATTTT. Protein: CASSPPGGVTDTQYF.

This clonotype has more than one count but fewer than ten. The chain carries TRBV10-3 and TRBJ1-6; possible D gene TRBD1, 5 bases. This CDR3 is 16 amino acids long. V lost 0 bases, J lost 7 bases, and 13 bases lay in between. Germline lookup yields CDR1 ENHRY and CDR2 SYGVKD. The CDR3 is CAISESRGGPNSPLHF. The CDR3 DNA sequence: TGTGCCATCAGTGAGTCTCGGGGGGGTCCCAATTCACCCCTCCACTTT.

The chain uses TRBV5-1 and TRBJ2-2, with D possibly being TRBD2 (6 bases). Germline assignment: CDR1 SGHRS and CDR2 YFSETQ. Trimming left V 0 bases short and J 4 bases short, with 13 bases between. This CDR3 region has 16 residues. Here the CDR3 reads CASSLEGREGTGELFF. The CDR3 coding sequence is TGCGCCAGCAGCTTGGAAGGGCGGGAAGGCACCGGGGAGCTGTTTTTT. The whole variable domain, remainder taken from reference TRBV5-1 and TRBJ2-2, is KAGVTQTPRYLIKTRGQQVTLSCSPISGHRSVSWYQQTPGQGLQFLFEYFSETQRNKGNFPGRFSGRQFSNSRSEMNVSTLELGDSALYLCASSLEGREGTGELFFGEGSRLTVL.

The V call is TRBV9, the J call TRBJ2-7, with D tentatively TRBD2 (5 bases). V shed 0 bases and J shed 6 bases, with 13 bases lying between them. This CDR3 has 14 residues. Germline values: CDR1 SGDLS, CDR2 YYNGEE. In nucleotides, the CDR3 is TGTGCCAGCAGCGTAGCTAGCACTTCGGGCGAGCAGTACTTC. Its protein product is CASSVASTSGEQYF.

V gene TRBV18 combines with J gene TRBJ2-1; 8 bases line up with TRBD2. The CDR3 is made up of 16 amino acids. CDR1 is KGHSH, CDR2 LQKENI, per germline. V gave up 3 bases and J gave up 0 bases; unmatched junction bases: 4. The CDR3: CASSPLSGSSYNEQFF. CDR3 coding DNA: TGTGCCAGCTCACCCTTAAGCGGGAGCTCCTACAATGAGCAGTTCTTC.